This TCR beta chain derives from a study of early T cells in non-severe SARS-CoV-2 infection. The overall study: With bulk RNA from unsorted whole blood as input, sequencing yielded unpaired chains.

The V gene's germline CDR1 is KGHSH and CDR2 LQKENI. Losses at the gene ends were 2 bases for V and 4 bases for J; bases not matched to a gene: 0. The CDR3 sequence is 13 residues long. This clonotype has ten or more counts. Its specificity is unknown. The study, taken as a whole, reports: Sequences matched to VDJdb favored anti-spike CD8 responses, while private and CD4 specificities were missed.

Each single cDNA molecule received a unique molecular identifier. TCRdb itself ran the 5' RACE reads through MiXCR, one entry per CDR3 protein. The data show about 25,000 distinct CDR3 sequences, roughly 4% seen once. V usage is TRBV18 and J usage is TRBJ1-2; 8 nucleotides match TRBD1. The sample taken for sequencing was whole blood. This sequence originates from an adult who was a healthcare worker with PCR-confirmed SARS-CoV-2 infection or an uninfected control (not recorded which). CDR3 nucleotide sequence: TGTGCCAGCTCACCAGACAGGGGCTATGGCTACACCTTC. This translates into CASSPDRGYGYTF. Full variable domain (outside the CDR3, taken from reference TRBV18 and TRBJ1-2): NAGVMQNPRHLVRRRGQEARLRCSPMKGHSHVYWYRQLPEEGLKFMVYLQKENIIDESGMPKERFSAEFPKEGPSILRIQQVVRGDSAAYFCASSPDRGYGYTFGSGTRLTVV.